The clone carrying this TCR beta chain was found once. Antigen: not known. Overlapping HIV-1 Gag 15-mer peptides at approximately 0.96 ug per peptide per mL were used. Sorted nonresponding memory CD4+ T cells were CD40L-negative, CD69-negative, CD45RO-high. The data originate from a study of persistence of HIV-infected CD4 T cells. Broader study findings: The rare CMV-responding cells with HIV-1 proviruses were not separately TCR-sequenced.

The immunoSEQ assay was version 4, run in survey mode. Profiling relied on immunoSEQ multiplex PCR, and the TCRdb table lists in-frame clones only, not all of them. The sample lists some 39,000 clones, around 83% seen once, with around 0.97% in the top ten. The clonotype comes from an adult with HIV. The donor label of this sample is uncertain. Here the sequenced sample was cultured CD4+ T cells from PBMCs, taken from a patient who received antiretroviral therapy.

The DNA for the CDR3 is TGTGCCAGCAGCCAAGGGCCCTCGGACCCATACAATGAGCAGTTCTTC. Translated, it gives CASSQGPSDPYNEQFF. This chain uses TRBV4-2 with TRBJ2-1, with D unclear. Germline V lookup: CDR1 LGHNA, CDR2 YNFKEQ. This CDR3 has 16 residues. V was cut by 1 base and J by 4 bases, with 14 bases left in between.